The text below deals with one T cell receptor (beta chain). The antigen is not known. The V gene lost 0 bases and the J gene lost 0 bases, with 9 bases spanning the gap. This CDR3 region has 15 residues. Looked up from germline, CDR1 is LNHNV and CDR2 is YYDKDF (reference sequence). This sample is part of a study of cytomegalovirus exposure and HLA in healthy donors. Study results and caveats: Sequencing likely generated an artifact that appeared as a cluster of highly shared sequence variants. When analyzed later, a missense DCLRE1C variant was found to be linked to TCR beta V- and J-gene trimming. A previous analysis found most TCR beta V segments productive roughly 90% or roughly 30% of the time. A later analysis found TCR association rates differed by HLA locus, highest for DRB1 and lowest for HLA-C.

13 Jbeta primers and 60 Vbeta primers were used for the PCR. Some clones are missing from TCRdb's copy, which holds only in-frame ones; the method was immunoSEQ multiplex PCR. The table records approximately 71,000 clones, approximately 75% of them present only once. Source material: PBMCs. The TCR was taken from a middle-aged woman in good health and CMV-seropositive. J is TRBJ2-7 and V is TRBV15; no clear D. CDR3 amino acids: CATSRDPHSSYEQYF. DNA of the CDR3: TGTGCCACCAGCAGAGATCCCCACAGCTCCTACGAGCAGTACTTC.